This passage covers 5 T cell receptor beta chains from one sample sequenced in a study of regulatory T cells in long-lasting Graves disease. iRepertoire HTBI primers and Arm-PCR of CDR3 regions built TCR beta libraries. TCRdb re-analysed the multiplex PCR reads in MiXCR, keeping a single row per CDR3 protein. The sample yields about 560,000 distinct CDR3 sequences, 15% to 20% seen once. Time point given: newly diagnosed GD, antithyroid drugs for less than 3 months. Making the TCR library involved RNA that had been extracted from PBMCs. The data were also submitted as part of a second study, on T cells in Graves' hyperthyroidism and ophthalmopathy.

The material was peripheral blood mononuclear cells (PBMCs), obtained at new diagnosis, from a patient treated with antithyroid drugs. These receptors all come from a man in his late teens or twenties with Graves disease.

This clonotype has only one observation. This likely reflects a read error, since a far larger clone is one base away. In DNA, the CDR3 is TGTGCCGGCAGCCCGAGCCGCGGAGGCGAGACCCAGTACTTC. The encoded protein is CAGSPSRGGETQYF. The chain joins TRBV5-1 to TRBJ2-5, with D possibly being TRBD2 (5 bases). The CDR3 contains 14 residues. CDR1 and CDR2 (germline): SGHRS, YFSETQ.

The chain joins TRBV29-1 to TRBJ2-1; D tentatively reads TRBD1 or TRBD2 (5 bases each). The CDR3 runs 12 residues. CDR1 and CDR2 (germline): SQVTM, ANQGSEA. Trimming stripped 7 bases from V and 9 bases from J, with 16 bases between. The CDR3 DNA reads TGCAGCGCCCGGTCGGGGACGAGTGAGCAGTTCTTC. Protein: CSARSGTSEQFF.

This rearrangement joins TRBV9 to TRBJ1-5; unclear D gene. CDR3 length: 13 residues. Germline CDR1 and CDR2: SGDLS and YYNGEE. The V end was cut by 0 bases, the J end by 0 bases, with 1 base between. The CDR3 region is CASSVASNQPQHF. CDR3 DNA: TGTGCCAGCAGCGTAGCTAGCAATCAGCCCCAGCATTTT.

This clonotype was counted between two and nine times. The CDR3 is CSAAGGSSGYNEQFF. The DNA of the CDR3 is TGCAGTGCTGCAGGGGGGTCTAGCGGTTACAATGAGCAGTTCTTC. The chain combines TRBV20-1 with TRBJ2-1; D possibly matches TRBD1 or TRBD2 (7 bases each). V lost 5 bases, J lost 4 bases, and 18 bases lay in between. CDR1 is DFQATT, CDR2 SNEGSKA, per germline (reference sequence). CDR3 size: 15 residues.

This clonotype was observed a few times. The chain joins TRBV4-1 to TRBJ2-1, with 11 positions matching TRBD2. V trimming: 0 bases; J trimming: 8 bases; junction bases outside the gene matches: 6. The CDR3 is 16 residues long. The germline gives CDR1 MGHRA, CDR2 YSYEKL. CDR3 protein: CASSQEALAGVYEQFF. Here the CDR3 DNA reads TGCGCCAGCAGCCAAGAAGCACTAGCGGGAGTTTATGAGCAGTTCTTC.